This T cell receptor (beta chain) was identified during a study of Graves' ophthalmopathy and Graves' hyperthyroidism. Certain patients, namely those with other autoimmune diseases, uncontrolled infections, pregnancy or lactation, were excluded. PBMCs were isolated by Ficoll-Paque density gradient centrifugation, using approximately 10 ml of fresh peripheral blood as the starting material. This clonotype appeared many times. From RNA, the CDR3 regions of TCR beta chains were amplified and sequenced. HTBI primers primed a first-round RT-PCR, and a second-round multiplex PCR followed. TCRdb analysed the multiplex PCR reads with MiXCR anew, one entry per CDR3 protein. The sample yields roughly 350,000 distinct CDR3 sequences, 17% seen once. Trimming cost V 4 bases and J 3 bases, with 7 bases left between them. CDR1 and CDR2 (germline): MNHEY, SVGEGT. The CDR3 contains 12 residues.

The chain links TRBV6-2 or TRBV6-3 to TRBJ2-7; D unresolved. Input material: peripheral blood. The origin of this receptor is an adult woman with stable Graves' hyperthyroidism. In DNA form, the CDR3 reads TGTGCCAGCAGTTTCTTACACTACGAGCAGTACTTC. Translated: CASSFLHYEQYF.